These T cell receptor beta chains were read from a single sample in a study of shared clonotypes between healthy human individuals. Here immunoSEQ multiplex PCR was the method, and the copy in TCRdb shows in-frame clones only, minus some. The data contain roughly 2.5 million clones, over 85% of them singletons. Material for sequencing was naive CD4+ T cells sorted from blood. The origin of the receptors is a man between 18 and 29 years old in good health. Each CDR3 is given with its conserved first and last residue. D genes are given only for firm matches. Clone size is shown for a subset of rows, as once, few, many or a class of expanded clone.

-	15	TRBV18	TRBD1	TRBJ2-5	CASSPDRVGGETQYF	TGTGCCAGCTCACCGGACAGGGTAGGAGGGGAGACCCAGTACTTC
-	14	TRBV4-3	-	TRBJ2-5	CASSQDGGPGTQYF	TGCGCCAGCAGCCAAGATGGCGGACCGGGGACCCAGTACTTC
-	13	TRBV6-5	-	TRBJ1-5	CASSPAGNQPQHF	TGTGCCAGCAGTCCGGCTGGCAATCAGCCCCAGCATTTT
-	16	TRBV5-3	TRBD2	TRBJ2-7	CAFSPGLAGGPHEQYF	TGTGCCTTTAGTCCGGGACTAGCGGGGGGGCCACACGAGCAGTACTTC
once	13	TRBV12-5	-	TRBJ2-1	CASGLGQGNEQFF	TGTGCTAGTGGTTTGGGGCAGGGTAATGAGCAGTTCTTC
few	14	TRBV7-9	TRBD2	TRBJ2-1	CASTLSGVGNEQFF	TGTGCCAGCACCCTTAGCGGGGTCGGGAATGAGCAGTTCTTC
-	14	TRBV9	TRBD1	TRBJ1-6	CASRRDSHNSPLHF	TGTGCCAGCAGAAGGGACAGTCATAATTCACCCCTCCACTTT
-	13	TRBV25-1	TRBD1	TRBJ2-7	CANPGQGRLWQYF	TGTGCCAACCCGGGACAGGGTCGCCTTTGGCAGTACTTC
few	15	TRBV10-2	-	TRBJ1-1	CASSVVFGENTEAFF	TGCGCCAGCAGTGTGGTATTTGGTGAGAACACTGAAGCTTTCTTT
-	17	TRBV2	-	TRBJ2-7	CASSEAGLRSSSYEQYF	TGTGCCAGCAGTGAAGCGGGCTTGCGATCTTCCTCCTACGAGCAGTACTTC
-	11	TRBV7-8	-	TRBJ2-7	CASSRTYEQYF	TGTGCCAGCAGCCGAACCTACGAGCAGTACTTC